This T cell receptor (beta chain) was recorded in a study of blood T cell repertoires in COVID-19. CDR1 is SGHTA, CDR2 FQGTGA, per germline. V dropped 2 bases and J dropped 4; count of bases not matched to a gene: 6. There are 15 residues in the CDR3. Measured with immunoSEQ multiplex PCR; TCRdb has only the in-frame clones, and not every one. Counted here are about 330,000 clones, 80% to 90% occurring once; the ten biggest clones make up roughly 8.9%. What was sequenced was peripheral blood. The sequence derives from a man between 25 and 39 years old with COVID-19, enrolled during active disease. The rearrangement uses TRBV7-3 and TRBJ2-5, with 8 bases aligning to TRBD2. The CDR3 region has the DNA TGTGCCAGCAGCTTAGACGGGGGGGCCGGAGAGACCCAGTACTTC. This sequence encodes CASSLDGGAGETQYF.